These 27 T cell receptor beta chains share one sample of origin, sequenced in a study of cytomegalovirus exposure and HLA in healthy donors. The repertoire was sequenced with immunoSEQ multiplex PCR; TCRdb's copy has only in-frame clones and lacks some. The sample lists 150,000 to 200,000 clones; approximately 87% were seen once. Sequenced material: PBMCs. Source of these receptors: a woman aged 30 to 39 in good health and CMV-seronegative.

The chain joins TRBV6-5 to TRBJ2-1; 9 bases align to TRBD1. Per germline, CDR1 MNHEY and CDR2 SVGAGI. J gave up 8 bases and V 10 bases, and 15 bases lay outside the gene matches. The CDR3 spans 15 residues. This CDR3 is CATRNPGQGSYEQFF. The CDR3 coding sequence is TGTGCCACCAGGAATCCGGGACAGGGATCCTATGAGCAGTTCTTC.

This chain links TRBV28 with TRBJ1-2, with 7 bases matching TRBD1. Unmatched junction bases numbered 11, after V lost 3 bases and J lost 7 bases. The length of the CDR3 is 15 residues. The germline V gene encodes CDR1 MDHEN and CDR2 SYDVKM. In nucleotides, the CDR3 is TGTGCCAGCAGTTTTGGTCCCACAGGGGTTATTGGCTACACCTTC. As protein: CASSFGPTGVIGYTF.

The rearrangement links TRBV7-2 to TRBJ2-7; D not resolved. V lost 6 bases to trimming and J lost 0 bases, with 12 bases between them. CDR1 and CDR2 from the germline V gene are SGHTA and FQGNSA. This CDR3 has 14 residues. CDR3 amino acids: CASRPILSSYEQYF. CDR3 in DNA: TGTGCCAGCAGGCCTATACTAAGCTCCTACGAGCAGTACTTC.

The gene calls are TRBV27 and TRBJ1-2; possible D gene TRBD1, 5 bases. This CDR3 is 13 amino acids long. V was clipped by 4 bases and J by 2 bases, with 8 bases between them. Looked up from germline, CDR1 is MNHEY and CDR2 is SMNVEV (reference sequence). The CDR3 is CASSSQGNYGYTF. CDR3 sequence (DNA): TGTGCCAGCAGTTCCCAGGGAAACTATGGCTACACCTTC.

The sample holds a few counts of this clone. The chain joins TRBV6-1 to TRBJ2-7; TRBD2 agrees at 7 bases. Germline assignment: CDR1 MNHNS and CDR2 SASEGT. This CDR3 is 11 amino acids long. V lost 10 bases, J lost 2 bases, and 2 bases stayed unmatched. As DNA, the CDR3 is TGTGCCACCGGACTAGCCTACGAGCAGTACTTC. Amino acid sequence: CATGLAYEQYF.

V gene TRBV28 combines with J gene TRBJ2-7, with a weak D call TRBD1 (6 bases). With 5 bases removed from V and 6 bases from J, the gap between germline ends came to 14 bases. Germline CDR1 reads MDHEN; CDR2 reads SYDVKM. The CDR3 has 13 residues. Here the CDR3 reads CASSARQVGEQYF. Written as DNA, the CDR3 is TGTGCCAGCAGTGCAAGACAGGTTGGCGAGCAGTACTTC.

This clone has just one count. The chain couples TRBV7-2 to TRBJ2-7, with 11 bases matching TRBD2. The V gene's germline CDR1 is SGHTA and CDR2 FQGNSA. Germline trimming cut 2 bases from V and 7 bases from J; bases unmatched to any gene: 7. CDR3 size: 15 residues. The CDR3 DNA follows: TGTGCCAGCAGCTTACGGGGACTAGCGGCTGGTGAGCAGTACTTC. Amino acid sequence: CASSLRGLAAGEQYF. The full variable domain, with the rest looked up from reference TRBV7-2 and TRBJ2-7, is GAGVSQSPSNKVTEKGKDVELRCDPISGHTALYWYRQSLGQGLEFLIYFQGNSAPDKSGLPSDRFSAERTGGSVSTLTIQRTQQEDSAVYLCASSLRGLAAGEQYFGPGTRLTVT.

In the case of this clone: Sequence at one end of the junction differs from germline and may be a read error. The genes are TRBV7-7 and TRBJ1-5; 9 bases match TRBD1. CDR1 and CDR2 from the germline V gene are SSHAT and FNYEAQ (reference sequence). There are 15 residues in the CDR3. The CDR3 DNA follows: TGTGCTAGCAGCGGGGGACAGGGCGTAGGACAGCCCCAGCATTTT. Residues: CASSGGQGVGQPQHF.

This clone was seen only a few times. The chain couples TRBV11-2 to TRBJ2-5; D might be TRBD2 (5 bases). CDR3 size: 14 residues. V lost 5 bases, J lost 5 bases, and 15 bases lay in between. CDR1 SGHAT and CDR2 FQNNGV come from the germline V gene. The CDR3 DNA reads as TGTGCCAGCAGCCGGCTACTAGGGCCGGAGACCCAGTACTTC. Amino acids: CASSRLLGPETQYF.

The V and J genes are TRBV9 and TRBJ2-7; either TRBD1 or TRBD2 may fit D (5 bases each). Germline-derived CDR1 and CDR2 are SGDLS and YYNGEE. With 0 bases removed from V and 3 bases from J, the gap between germline ends came to 10 bases. The CDR3 contains 14 residues. Here the CDR3 reads CASSVGGRNYEQYF. Here the CDR3 DNA reads TGTGCCAGCAGCGTAGGGGGACGTAACTACGAGCAGTACTTC.

V gene TRBV7-2 combines with J gene TRBJ2-1; 9 bases match TRBD2. The CDR3 is 16 amino acids. Germline CDR1 SGHTA, CDR2 FQGNSA. Germline trimming cut 5 bases from V and 2 bases from J; bases unmatched to any gene: 7. CDR3 DNA sequence: TGTGCCAGCAGCCCTTCGACTAGCGGCACCTACAATGAGCAGTTCTTC. Its translation is CASSPSTSGTYNEQFF.

This clone was seen a handful of times. This chain connects TRBV11-2 to TRBJ2-7; D unclear. This CDR3 spans 11 amino acids. Germline CDR1 and CDR2: SGHAT and FQNNGV. The V and J ends lost 4 bases and 4 bases respectively, with 5 bases between them. The CDR3 is CASSSGYEQYF. CDR3 nucleotide sequence: TGTGCCAGCAGCTCCGGATACGAGCAGTACTTC.

The CDR3 is CASSLDRAFTYEQYF. The CDR3 region has the DNA TGTGCCAGCAGTTTAGACAGGGCCTTTACCTACGAGCAGTACTTC. The chain is built from TRBV28 and TRBJ2-7; 7 bases are a match to TRBD1. The germline CDR1 and CDR2 sequences are MDHEN and SYDVKM. CDR3 length: 15 amino acids. V was pared by 2 bases and J by 2 bases, with 6 bases of the junction left unmatched.

About this clone itself: The sample holds other DNA sequences that translate to the same CDR3. The V gene is TRBV5-4, the J gene TRBJ1-5, with D perhaps TRBD1 (6 bases). The V end was cut by 4 bases, the J end by 2 bases, with 10 bases between. CDR1 and CDR2 from the germline V gene are SGHNT and YYREEE (reference sequence). The CDR3 is 14 residues long. The CDR3: CASSLAGGNQPQHF. The CDR3 DNA is TGTGCCAGCAGCCTGGCAGGGGGCAATCAGCCCCAGCATTTT.

This clone was seen just once. Written as DNA, the CDR3 is TGTGCCAGCGGGACGTCTCTGAGTGATACGCAGTATTTT. It is translated as CASGTSLSDTQYF. The rearrangement uses TRBV7-9 and TRBJ2-3; D could derive from TRBD1 or TRBD2 (5 bases each). The V end was cut by 8 bases, the J end by 6 bases, with 15 bases between. Germline CDR1 is SEHNR and CDR2 is FQNEAQ (reference sequence). The CDR3 is made up of 13 amino acids. Filled out from reference TRBV7-9 and TRBJ2-3, the complete variable domain reads DTGVSQNPRHKITKRGQNVTFRCDPISEHNRLYWYRQTLGQGPEFLTYFQNEAQLEKSRLLSDRFSAERPKGSFSTLEIQRTEQGDSAMYLCASGTSLSDTQYFGPGTRLTVL.

The chain is built from TRBV10-3 and TRBJ2-2; weak D call: TRBD2 (7 bases). Trimming stripped 8 bases from V and 4 bases from J, with 14 bases between. The CDR3 is made up of 14 amino acids. Per the germline V gene, CDR1 is ENHRY and CDR2 is SYGVKD. The CDR3 region has the DNA TGTGCCATCGGCCGGGGGGCGAGCACCGGGGAGCTGTTTTTT. Protein product: CAIGRGASTGELFF.

The chain links TRBV28 to TRBJ1-2; 8 nucleotides line up with TRBD1. Looked up from germline, CDR1 is MDHEN and CDR2 is SYDVKM. This CDR3 has 15 residues. The V gene end was trimmed by 3 bases and the J gene end by 4 bases; junction bases not matched to a gene: 7. The CDR3 sequence: CASSLRDRPIYGYTF. As DNA, the CDR3 is TGTGCCAGCAGTTTGCGGGACAGGCCGATCTATGGCTACACCTTC.

The CDR3: CASSKVGTAYGYTF. The CDR3 coding sequence is TGTGCCAGCAGCAAAGTCGGGACGGCATATGGCTACACCTTC. This chain joins TRBV21-1 and TRBJ1-2. TRBV21-1 is a pseudogene. The CDR3 runs to 14 residues.

The rearrangement uses TRBV6-1 and TRBJ2-7; D remains ambiguous. V gave up 4 bases and J gave up 3 bases, with 4 bases separating them. Germline V gene sequence: CDR1 MNHNS, CDR2 SASEGT. This CDR3 comprises 11 residues. CDR3 bases: TGTGCCAGCAGTGTGGGCTACGAGCAGTACTTC. Translating it yields CASSVGYEQYF.

This chain connects TRBV11-2 to TRBJ2-7; 7 bases line up with TRBD1. The CDR3 runs to 16 residues. Trimming removed 1 base from V and 5 bases from J; junction bases left unmatched: 11. Germline-derived CDR1 and CDR2 are SGHAT and FQNNGV. CDR3 coding DNA: TGTGCCAGCAGCTTAGGATTCCAGGACAGGCTGGACGAGCAGTACTTC. Translating it yields CASSLGFQDRLDEQYF.

This chain uses TRBV7-2 with TRBJ1-5; D is undetermined. Germline CDR1 SGHTA, CDR2 FQGNSA. The CDR3 is 15 residues long. The ends were cut back, 2 bases at V and 3 bases at J, with 11 bases in the middle. CDR3 residues: CASSLTGRDNQPQHF. CDR3 bases: TGTGCCAGCAGCTTAACGGGGAGGGACAATCAGCCCCAGCATTTT.

The chain employs TRBV10-3 and TRBJ2-7; 9 bases fit TRBD2. V lost 6 bases, J lost 1 base, and 4 bases stayed unmatched. The CDR3 is 14 amino acids. Germline values: CDR1 ENHRY, CDR2 SYGVKD. The CDR3 sequence: CAISRLADSYEQYF. CDR3 DNA sequence: TGTGCCATCAGCCGACTAGCGGATTCCTACGAGCAGTACTTC.

This clone was counted a single time. The chain joins TRBV5-1 to TRBJ2-7; unclear D gene. The CDR3 covers 13 residues. Germline loops: CDR1 SGHRS, CDR2 YFSETQ. Between the trimmed V and J ends, which lost 0 bases and 5 bases, there was a span of 9 bases. The CDR3 DNA reads TGCGCCAGCAGCTTGGGAGTGGGCAACGAGCAGTACTTC. This sequence encodes CASSLGVGNEQYF. The entire variable domain, with the rest obtained from reference TRBV5-1 and TRBJ2-7, is as follows: KAGVTQTPRYLIKTRGQQVTLSCSPISGHRSVSWYQQTPGQGLQFLFEYFSETQRNKGNFPGRFSGRQFSNSRSEMNVSTLELGDSALYLCASSLGVGNEQYFGPGTRLTVT.

This clone was counted only a few times. The CDR3 nucleotides are TGTGCCAGCAGCTTGGGAACAGGGGGCGTTGAGCAGTTCTTC. It translates to CASSLGTGGVEQFF. The rearrangement uses TRBV5-6 and TRBJ2-1; TRBD1 agrees at 9 bases. Per the germline V gene, CDR1 is SGHDT and CDR2 is YYEEEE. Trimming cost V 0 bases and J 9 bases; bases outside gene matches: 4. The CDR3 runs to 14 residues.

This clone occurred once. The rearrangement links TRBV6-5 to TRBJ1-2, with 7 bases aligning to TRBD1. Germline assignment: CDR1 MNHEY and CDR2 SVGAGI. This CDR3 comprises 14 residues. V lost 5 bases, J lost 2 bases, and 5 bases stayed unmatched. The CDR3 sequence is CASSKGQLNYGYTF. The CDR3 DNA follows: TGTGCCAGCAGTAAGGGACAGCTCAACTATGGCTACACCTTC.

This clone occurred once. The CDR3 loop reads CASGTLSNQPQHF. In DNA form, the CDR3 reads TGTGCCAGTGGGACACTTAGCAATCAGCCCCAGCATTTT. V usage is TRBV27 and J usage is TRBJ1-5; D may be TRBD1 (6 bases). The CDR3 is 13 residues long. The ends were cut back, 9 bases at V and 0 bases at J, with 9 bases in the middle. From germline, CDR1 is MNHEY and CDR2 SMNVEV (reference sequence).

V gene TRBV5-4 combines with J gene TRBJ2-3; D possibly corresponds to TRBD2 (5 bases). V gave up 4 bases and J gave up 1 base, with 13 bases separating them. Germline lookup yields CDR1 SGHNT and CDR2 YYREEE (reference sequence). The CDR3 contains 15 residues. The CDR3 sequence is CASSRSRLRTDTQYF. The CDR3 bases are TGTGCCAGCAGCCGCTCCAGACTACGCACAGATACGCAGTATTTT.